The 5 T cell receptor beta chains below were found in one sample sequenced in a study of OX40 agonist ivuxolimab in advanced cancers. Profiling relied on immunoSEQ multiplex PCR, and the TCRdb table lists in-frame clones only, not all of them. The table shows 95,000 to 150,000 clones, with about 90% occurring only once. This sample comprised CD4+ or CD8+ T cells sorted from blood, obtained in a trial of the OX40 agonist ivuxolimab. The receptors were gathered from an adult with an advanced solid tumor such as melanoma, head and neck, liver or kidney cancer.

DNA for the CDR3: TGTGCCAGTACTCTTGACGGCGGGTTTGGCTACACCTTC. Its protein is CASTLDGGFGYTF. J is TRBJ1-2 and V is TRBV19; D call uncertain. Germline V gives CDR1 LNHDA, CDR2 SQIVND (reference sequence). Trimming removed 7 bases from V and 7 bases from J, with 16 bases in between. The CDR3 is made up of 13 amino acids. The entire variable domain, with the rest obtained from reference TRBV19 and TRBJ1-2, is as follows: DGGITQSPKYLFRKEGQNVTLSCEQNLNHDAMYWYRQDPGQGLRLIYYSQIVNDFQKGDIAEGYSVSREKKESFPLTVTSAQKNPTAFYLCASTLDGGFGYTFGSGTRLTVV.

The J gene is TRBJ1-1, the V gene TRBV4-1; tentatively, D is TRBD1 (5 bases). The CDR3 runs 14 residues. The V end was cut by 4 bases, the J end by 5 bases, with 14 bases between. CDR1 is MGHRA, CDR2 YSYEKL, per germline. The CDR3 nucleotides read TGCGCCAGCAGCCCCCCAGTGAGGGGTACTGAAGCTTTCTTT. Protein product: CASSPPVRGTEAFF.

The V gene is TRBV29-1, the J gene TRBJ2-7, with D perhaps matching TRBD1 or TRBD2 (6 bases each). This CDR3 has 13 amino acids. CDR1 and CDR2 from the germline V gene are SQVTM and ANQGSEA. With 7 bases removed from V and 5 bases from J, the gap between germline ends came to 18 bases. The CDR3 region is CSASRGAGNEQYF. The CDR3 DNA follows: TGCAGCGCCTCGAGGGGGGCAGGCAACGAGCAGTACTTC.

The chain uses TRBV5-1 and TRBJ2-7, with 9 bases fitting TRBD1. This CDR3 has 13 amino acids. Germline V gene lookup returns CDR1 SGHRS and CDR2 YFSETQ. The V and J ends lost 5 bases and 5 bases, in that order; junction bases with no gene match: 5. This CDR3 reads CASSGQGLNEQYF. The CDR3 region has the DNA TGCGCCAGCAGTGGACAGGGGTTGAACGAGCAGTACTTC.

The chain combines TRBV30 with TRBJ1-1; D not certain. V was pared by 7 bases and J by 1 base, with 16 bases between. This CDR3 spans 14 amino acids. CDR1 and CDR2 from the germline V gene are GTSNPN and SVGIG (reference sequence). CDR3 residues: CAFRRRGGNTEAFF. The CDR3 DNA reads TGTGCCTTTCGAAGGAGAGGTGGGAACACTGAAGCTTTCTTT.